The rows below give T cell receptor beta chains drawn from one sample of a study of cytomegalovirus exposure and HLA in healthy donors. The table came from immunoSEQ multiplex PCR; TCRdb's copy has only in-frame clones and leaves some out. The sample yields 100,000 to 150,000 clones, roughly 78% seen once. Sample: PBMCs. The receptors were gathered from a man aged 25 to 40 in good health and CMV-seropositive. Each CDR3 is given with its conserved first and last residue. Fields, in order: V gene, clone size, J gene, D gene, CDR3 protein, CDR3 DNA. The D gene is left open where the match is weak. Expanded clones are given a class, and other clones once, few, many or no size at all.

TRBV5-1	NA	TRBJ2-7	NA	CASSYRDGSSYEQYF	TGCGCCAGCAGCTACCGGGACGGGAGCTCCTACGAGCAGTACTTC
TRBV5-1	NA	TRBJ1-2	NA	CASSFAAASGYTF	TGCGCCAGCAGCTTCGCCGCGGCTAGTGGCTACACCTTC
TRBV5-1	NA	TRBJ2-1	NA	CASSLVGETYNEQFF	TGCGCCAGCAGCTTGGTAGGGGAAACCTACAATGAGCAGTTCTTC
TRBV4-1	NA	TRBJ2-3	TRBD2	CASSQGGGRAISTDTQYF	TGCGCCAGCAGCCAAGGTGGGGGGAGGGCGATTAGCACAGATACGCAGTATTTT
TRBV2	NA	TRBJ1-3	TRBD1	CASSTGASGNTIYF	TGTGCCAGCTCCACAGGGGCCTCTGGAAACACCATATATTTT
TRBV6-1	NA	TRBJ2-7	TRBD2	CASSSGLAGEQYF	TGTGCCAGCAGCTCTGGACTAGCAGGCGAGCAGTACTTC
TRBV28	NA	TRBJ2-7	TRBD2	CASSGTSGGEQYF	TGTGCCAGCAGCGGGACTAGCGGGGGGGAGCAGTACTTC
TRBV14	NA	TRBJ1-2	NA	CASSRISISGSYGYTF	TGTGCCAGCAGCCGGATCTCGATTTCGGGGAGCTATGGCTACACCTTC
TRBV19	NA	TRBJ1-3	NA	CASTEQTSGNTIYF	TGTGCCAGTACCGAACAGACCTCTGGAAACACCATATATTTT
TRBV5-1	NA	TRBJ2-5	TRBD2	CASTPTSGGEETQYF	TGCGCCAGCACCCCCACTAGCGGGGGGGAAGAGACCCAGTACTTC
TRBV5-5	few	TRBJ2-6	NA	CASSFLMSLDTLGGANVLTF	TGTGCCAGCAGCTTTCTCATGAGTCTGGACACCCTAGGTGGGGCCAACGTCCTGACTTTC
TRBV5-1	NA	TRBJ1-1	NA	CASSLRGGTEAFF	TGCGCCAGCAGCCTCAGGGGAGGGACTGAAGCTTTCTTT
TRBV7-2	NA	TRBJ1-3	NA	CASSLYGQSGNTIYF	TGTGCCAGCAGCCTATACGGACAGTCTGGAAACACCATATATTTT
TRBV5-1	few	TRBJ1-4	TRBD1	CASSTVDRGNNEKLFF	TGCGCCAGCAGCACCGTGGACAGGGGAAATAATGAAAAACTGTTTTTT
TRBV7-3	once	TRBJ1-3	NA	CASSSAGPGNTIYF	TGTGCCAGCAGCTCCGCAGGGCCTGGAAACACCATATATTTT
TRBV29-1	NA	TRBJ2-6	TRBD1	CSAWTGDRSGANVLTF	TGCAGCGCGTGGACAGGGGATAGGTCTGGGGCCAACGTCCTGACTTTC
TRBV18	once	TRBJ2-2	NA	CASSPRRQLNTGELFF	TGTGCCAGCTCACCACGGAGGCAGTTAAACACCGGGGAGCTGTTTTTT
TRBV5-1	NA	TRBJ1-2	NA	CASSPTGMKGYTF	TGCGCCAGCAGCCCTACAGGGATGAAGGGCTACACCTTC
TRBV7-6	NA	TRBJ1-5	NA	CASSPIHDNQPQHF	TGTGCCAGCAGCCCGATACACGACAATCAGCCCCAGCATTTT
TRBV6-6	NA	TRBJ1-5	NA	CASSPRGGADQPQHF	TGTGCCAGCAGTCCCCGGGGGGGGGCCGATCAGCCCCAGCATTTT
TRBV5-4	few	TRBJ2-7	TRBD1	CASSPDRGREQYF	TGTGCCAGCAGCCCGGACAGGGGGCGCGAGCAGTACTTC
TRBV13	NA	TRBJ2-3	TRBD2	CASSLEERGGEDTQYF	TGTGCCAGCAGCTTAGAGGAGCGGGGGGGCGAAGATACGCAGTATTTT
TRBV19	NA	TRBJ2-7	TRBD1	CASSRDSTREQYF	TGTGCCAGTAGCCGGGACAGCACACGCGAGCAGTACTTC
TRBV18	NA	TRBJ2-7	TRBD1	CASSPDRGHEQYF	TGTGCCAGCTCACCGGACAGGGGCCACGAGCAGTACTTC
TRBV7-6	NA	TRBJ2-7	NA	CASSSTGYEQYF	TGTGCCAGCAGCTCGACAGGCTACGAGCAGTACTTC
TRBV7-9	few	TRBJ2-3	NA	CASSLASRLKSTDTQYF	TGTGCCAGCAGCTTAGCGAGTAGACTGAAAAGCACAGATACGCAGTATTTT
TRBV11-3	NA	TRBJ2-5	TRBD2	CASSGEASGGLETQYF	TGTGCCAGCAGCGGAGAGGCTAGCGGGGGACTAGAGACCCAGTACTTC
TRBV4-1	NA	TRBJ2-7	NA	CASSRSTTGAYEQYF	TGCGCCAGCAGCCGATCGACCACAGGAGCCTACGAGCAGTACTTC
TRBV19	NA	TRBJ2-6	NA	CASKFGSSGANVLTF	TGTGCCAGTAAGTTCGGGAGCTCTGGGGCCAACGTCCTGACTTTC
TRBV9	NA	TRBJ1-4	NA	CASGGAFNEKLFF	TGTGCCAGCGGGGGCGCCTTCAATGAAAAACTGTTTTTT
TRBV4-1	NA	TRBJ2-2	TRBD2	CASSQDAGGPGELFF	TGCGCCAGCAGCCAAGATGCGGGGGGGCCCGGGGAGCTGTTTTTT
TRBV9	NA	TRBJ1-1	TRBD1	CASSVFGTGGTEAFF	TGTGCCAGCAGCGTTTTTGGGACAGGGGGCACTGAAGCTTTCTTT
TRBV6-1	NA	TRBJ2-7	NA	CASSVEPPRQSF	TGTGCCAGCAGCGTCGAGCCTCCGAGACAGTCATTC
TRBV30	once	TRBJ2-3	TRBD2	CASLAGGVDTQYF	TGTGCCTCATTAGCGGGGGGGGTGGATACGCAGTATTTT
TRBV19	few	TRBJ1-1	NA	CASSIGTGRMITEAFF	TGTGCCAGTAGTATTGGTACAGGCCGGATGATCACTGAAGCTTTCTTT
TRBV6-1	NA	TRBJ1-1	TRBD1	CASRESGGVCAFF	TGTGCCAGCAGAGAGTCAGGGGGCGTCTGCGCTTTCTTT
TRBV27	few	TRBJ1-2	NA	CASRNEGGGGYTF	TGTGCCAGCAGAAACGAGGGGGGGGGAGGCTACACCTTC